The clone carrying this T cell receptor (beta chain) was counted a few times. The method was immunoSEQ multiplex PCR; TCRdb's version includes in-frame clones alone and lacks a portion of them. The table records fewer than 350,000 clones, around four fifths of them present only once. This entry is derived from a study of blood T cell repertoires in COVID-19. Germline V gives CDR1 MRHNA, CDR2 SNTAGT. The CDR3 has 15 amino acids. V dropped 4 bases and J dropped 8; count of bases not matched to a gene: 5. The chain uses TRBV6-4 and TRBJ2-1; 13 bases agree with TRBD2. This receptor was identified in a woman in her forties or fifties with active or convalescent COVID-19. Sequencing was performed on peripheral blood. The CDR3 bases are TGTGCCAGCAGTGGGACTAGCGGGAGATTGGATGAGCAGTTCTTC. It yields the protein CASSGTSGRLDEQFF.